These T cell receptor beta chains were read from a single sample in a study of shared clonotypes between healthy human individuals. Produced via immunoSEQ multiplex PCR; TCRdb's table is partial and in-frame only. The data contain roughly 2 million clones, less than 95% of them singletons. Sequences were obtained from naive CD8+ T cells sorted from blood. The receptors shown here come from a man between 18 and 29 years old in good health. CDR3s include the opening cysteine and the closing phenylalanine or tryptophan. The order of the fields is J gene, D gene, V gene, CDR3 protein, CDR3 DNA. A D gene is named only where the DNA matches it firmly.

J: TRBJ1-4
D: NA
V: TRBV9
CDR3: CASSVGGDEKLFF
DNA: TGTGCCAGCAGCGTAGGAGGGGACGAAAAACTGTTTTTT

J: TRBJ1-1
D: NA
V: TRBV28
CDR3: CASMGVGDTEAFF
DNA: TGTGCCAGCATGGGGGTTGGGGACACTGAAGCTTTCTTT

J: TRBJ1-5
D: NA
V: TRBV18
CDR3: CASSPPGPGRSNQPQHF
DNA: TGTGCCAGCTCACCACCGGGGCCAGGGCGGAGCAATCAGCCCCAGCATTTT

J: TRBJ2-7
D: NA
V: TRBV29-1
CDR3: CSVAEQNSYEQYF
DNA: TGCAGCGTGGCTGAACAAAACTCCTACGAGCAGTACTTC

J: TRBJ1-6
D: NA
V: TRBV6-5
CDR3: CASSPEHTYNSPLHF
DNA: TGTGCCAGCAGTCCAGAACACACCTATAATTCACCCCTCCACTTT

J: TRBJ2-1
D: TRBD2
V: TRBV7-2
CDR3: CASTDLAGNRPEQFF
DNA: TGTGCCAGCACCGACCTAGCGGGAAATAGGCCTGAGCAGTTCTTC

J: TRBJ2-2
D: TRBD1
V: TRBV10-3
CDR3: CAISVGQGNTGELFF
DNA: TGTGCCATCAGCGTGGGACAGGGCAACACCGGGGAGCTGTTTTTT

J: TRBJ2-2
D: NA
V: TRBV19
CDR3: CASRAGKGVIRELFF
DNA: TGTGCCAGTAGGGCCGGCAAGGGCGTCATAAGGGAGCTGTTTTTT

J: TRBJ2-7
D: NA
V: TRBV5-4
CDR3: CASSFLSEQYF
DNA: TGTGCCAGCAGCTTCTTGTCCGAGCAGTACTTC

J: TRBJ1-2
D: NA
V: TRBV27
CDR3: CASSLSTGGLYGYTF
DNA: TGTGCCAGCAGTTTATCTACAGGAGGTCTCTATGGCTACACCTTC

J: TRBJ1-2
D: NA
V: TRBV5-1
CDR3: CASSGADYGYTF
DNA: TGCGCCAGCTCTGGCGCTGACTATGGCTACACCTTC

J: TRBJ1-6
D: NA
V: TRBV28
CDR3: CASSLAGTSPLHF
DNA: TGTGCCAGCAGTTTAGCAGGGACTTCACCCCTCCACTTT

J: TRBJ2-6
D: NA
V: TRBV7-7
CDR3: CASFQGPGANVLTF
DNA: TGTGCTAGCTTTCAGGGTCCTGGGGCCAACGTCCTGACTTTC

J: TRBJ2-1
D: TRBD2
V: TRBV5-6
CDR3: CASSFGGRVSYNEQFF
DNA: TGTGCCAGCAGCTTTGGCGGGAGGGTCTCCTACAATGAGCAGTTCTTC

J: TRBJ2-7
D: TRBD2
V: TRBV7-2
CDR3: CASSPSGSLFHEQYF
DNA: TGTGCCAGCAGCCCTAGCGGGAGTCTGTTCCACGAGCAGTACTTC